This T cell receptor beta chain was captured by sequencing in a study of blood T cell repertoires in COVID-19. Overall study: Sites across the United States, Italy and Spain contributed samples from acute and convalescent COVID-19. The analysed material was cDNA or gDNA that came from T cells, B-cell-depleted T cells, or PBMCs.

Original handling: Scientists estimated how many nucleated cells there were by amplifying reference gene primers. Clones were sequenced by immunoSEQ multiplex PCR, and TCRdb holds only the in-frame ones, with some missing. V, J and clone size reflect that table, while D and trimming were determined from the DNA. The profile shows some 270,000 clones, about 86% of them singletons. The Seattle patients joined while their infection was active and were tracked longitudinally afterward. The germline V and J ends were trimmed by 7 bases and 6 bases, with 16 bases remaining between them. Germline CDR1 and CDR2: MNHEY and SVGAGI. This CDR3 spans 14 amino acids.

This clonotype was obtained from a person aged 70 to 85 with COVID-19, enrolled during active disease. The sample was peripheral blood. The V gene is TRBV6-5, the J gene TRBJ2-1; D not certain. The CDR3 DNA reads TGTGCCAGCAAAGAGGTCCCAGCAATCAATGAGCAGTTCTTC. Protein: CASKEVPAINEQFF.